The 10 T cell receptor beta chains in this list originate from one sample, sequenced in a study of cytotoxic CD8 clonotypes in ibrutinib-treated CLL. Assay used: immunoSEQ multiplex PCR; TCRdb lists only in-frame clones, some missing. The data contain about 310,000 clones, about 77% of them singletons. The sample here was PBMCs, taken before ibrutinib treatment. Receptor source: a human donor with chronic lymphocytic leukemia.

The V call is TRBV7-6, the J call TRBJ2-7; a weak D match, TRBD2 (5 bases). This CDR3 comprises 14 residues. The V gene's germline CDR1 is SGHVS and CDR2 FNYEAQ. The V and J ends lost 5 bases and 2 bases respectively, with 13 bases between them. CDR3 protein: CASSSLTGTYEQYF. The CDR3 nucleotides are TGTGCCAGCAGCAGCCTCACCGGGACCTACGAGCAGTACTTC.

The chain has TRBV2 and TRBJ2-1; possible D gene TRBD2, 6 bases. V gave up 7 bases and J gave up 3 bases, with 13 bases separating them. The CDR3 has 14 amino acids. From germline, CDR1 is SNHLY and CDR2 FYNNEI. CDR3 nucleotides: TGTGCCAGCAAGGGCGGAGGGAACTACAATGAGCAGTTCTTC. This encodes CASKGGGNYNEQFF.

The chain links TRBV10-3 to TRBJ2-7, with a weak D call TRBD1 (5 bases). The germline V and J ends were trimmed by 0 bases and 4 bases, with 10 bases remaining between them. From germline, CDR1 is ENHRY and CDR2 SYGVKD. CDR3 length: 14 amino acids. The CDR3 is CAISESGVGYEQYF. CDR3 DNA: TGTGCCATCAGTGAGTCAGGGGTCGGATACGAGCAGTACTTC.

The chain combines TRBV30 with TRBJ2-3, with a tentative D call TRBD2 (5 bases). V was cut by 4 bases and J by 9 bases, with 26 bases left in between. From germline, CDR1 is GTSNPN and CDR2 SVGIG (reference sequence). This CDR3 has 16 residues. The CDR3 DNA is TGTGCCTGGACTCGCCATAGCGTTCCGCCCGTAATGACGCAGTATTTT. Encoded protein: CAWTRHSVPPVMTQYF.

V is TRBV7-6 and J is TRBJ1-3; possible D gene TRBD1, 5 bases. This CDR3 is built from 18 residues. Germline V gene sequence: CDR1 SGHVS, CDR2 FNYEAQ. V gave up 0 bases and J gave up 0 bases, with 15 bases separating them. The DNA of the CDR3 is TGTGCCAGCAGCTTAGCGACCGGGACGGACGCCTCTGGAAACACCATATATTTT. It translates to CASSLATGTDASGNTIYF.

The gene calls are TRBV6-6 and TRBJ2-5; D is ambiguous. The CDR3 extends over 13 amino acids. The germline V gene encodes CDR1 MNHNY and CDR2 SVGAGI (reference sequence). The V and J ends lost 5 bases and 5 bases respectively, with 12 bases between them. The CDR3 DNA sequence: TGTGCCAGCAGTCCCTCGATTTGGGAGACCCAGTACTTC. This sequence encodes CASSPSIWETQYF.

The rearrangement joins TRBV6-1 to TRBJ1-1; 9 bases agree with TRBD1. V lost 6 bases and J lost 0; bases outside the gene matches: 2. The CDR3 totals 14 residues. In germline, CDR1 is MNHNS, CDR2 SASEGT. CDR3 in amino acids: CASRGQGMNTEAFF. Here the CDR3 DNA reads TGTGCCAGCAGAGGACAGGGGATGAACACTGAAGCTTTCTTT.

The chain couples TRBV18 to TRBJ2-3; D gene unclear. The CDR3 has 14 amino acids. CDR1 is KGHSH and CDR2 is LQKENI in the germline V gene. Trimming shortened V by 2 bases and J by 5 bases, and 11 bases separated the two germline ends. The CDR3: CASSPLYQIDTQYF. The CDR3 region has the DNA TGTGCCAGCTCACCATTGTATCAAATAGATACGCAGTATTTT.

The chain combines TRBV4-2 with TRBJ2-5; D may be TRBD1 (5 bases). The CDR3 has 13 amino acids. Germline V gene data show CDR1 as LGHNA and CDR2 as YNFKEQ. The germline V and J ends were trimmed by 2 bases and 2 bases, with 6 bases remaining between them. The CDR3 DNA reads as TGTGCCAGCAGCCAAAGACAGCAAGAGACCCAGTACTTC. Its translation is CASSQRQQETQYF.

This clone has a single count. This chain joins TRBV5-1 and TRBJ1-3, with a weak D call TRBD1 (6 bases). The CDR3 extends over 15 amino acids. The germline V gene encodes CDR1 SGHRS and CDR2 YFSETQ. V gave up 4 bases and J gave up 0 bases, with 11 bases separating them. CDR3 nucleotide sequence: TGCGCCAGCAGCCCGGGACACAACTCTGGAAACACCATATATTTT. Encoded protein: CASSPGHNSGNTIYF.